This entry describes one T cell receptor (beta chain). Its antigen is currently unknown. Regarding time point: recipient sample about 28 days before transplant, after cytoreduction. Recipient blood drawn about 28 days pretransplant and days 30, 100, 180 after. Sequenced by immunoSEQ multiplex PCR; TCRdb stores in-frame clones only, minus some. The sample contains tens of thousands of clones, just over 85% of which appear only once. The data were obtained in a study of T cell clonotyping in hematopoietic cell transplantation. Study-level information: Recipient samples before transplant were obtained post-cytoreduction. Study observations and caveats: Broader posttransplant TCR repertoire diversity was predicted by graft donor and pretransplant recipient Inverse Simpson Index values. Pathologically expanded recipient clonotypes increased progressively from day 30 to day 180 as diversity fell.

Trimming pared 6 bases from V and 5 bases from J, leaving 15 bases between. Per germline, CDR1 SGHRS and CDR2 YFSETQ. The CDR3 is made up of 13 amino acids. The clonotype originates from a man in his fifties or sixties with biphenotypic leukemia. Some clones in this sample may be carry-over from other donors' samples. This chain links TRBV5-1 with TRBJ2-7; unclear D gene. The sequenced sample was peripheral blood mononuclear cells, obtained before stem cell transplant. CDR3 nucleotides: TGCGCCAGCACCCTAGGTCCCCTAGACGAGCAGTACTTC. Residues: CASTLGPLDEQYF.